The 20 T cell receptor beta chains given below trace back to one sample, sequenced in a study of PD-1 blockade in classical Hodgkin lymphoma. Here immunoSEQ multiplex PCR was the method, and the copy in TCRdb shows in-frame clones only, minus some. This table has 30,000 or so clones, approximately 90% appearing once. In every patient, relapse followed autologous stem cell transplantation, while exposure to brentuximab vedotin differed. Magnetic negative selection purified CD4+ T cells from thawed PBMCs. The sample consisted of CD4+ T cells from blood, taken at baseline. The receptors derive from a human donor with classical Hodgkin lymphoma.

The CDR3: CASRGGTGTNTYNEQFF. The DNA for the CDR3 is TGTGCCAGCAGGGGTGGGACCGGGACAAACACCTACAATGAGCAGTTCTTC. The chain couples TRBV2 to TRBJ2-1, with a tentative D call TRBD1 (6 bases). The germline V gene has CDR1 SNHLY and CDR2 FYNNEI. The CDR3 spans 17 residues. Trimming stripped 6 bases from V and 2 bases from J, with 20 bases between.

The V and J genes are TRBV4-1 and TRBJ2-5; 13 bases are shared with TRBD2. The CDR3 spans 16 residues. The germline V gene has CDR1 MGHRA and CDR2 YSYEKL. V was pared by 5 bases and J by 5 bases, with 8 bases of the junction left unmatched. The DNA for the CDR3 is TGCGCCAGCAGCACACTAGCGGGAGGGCCGGTGGAGACCCAGTACTTC. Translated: CASSTLAGGPVETQYF.

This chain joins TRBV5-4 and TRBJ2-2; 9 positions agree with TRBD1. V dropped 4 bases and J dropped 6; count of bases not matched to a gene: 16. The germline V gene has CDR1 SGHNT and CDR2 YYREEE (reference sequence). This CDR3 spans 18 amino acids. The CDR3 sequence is CASSRLVRDRDGAGELFF. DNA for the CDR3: TGTGCCAGCAGCCGCCTTGTCCGGGACAGGGACGGTGCCGGGGAGCTGTTTTTT.

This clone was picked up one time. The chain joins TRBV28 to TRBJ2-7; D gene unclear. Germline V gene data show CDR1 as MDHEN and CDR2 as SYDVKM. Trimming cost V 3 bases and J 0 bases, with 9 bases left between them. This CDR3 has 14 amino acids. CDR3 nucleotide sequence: TGTGCCAGCAGTTTGGCGGTTAGCTCCTACGAGCAGTACTTC. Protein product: CASSLAVSSYEQYF.

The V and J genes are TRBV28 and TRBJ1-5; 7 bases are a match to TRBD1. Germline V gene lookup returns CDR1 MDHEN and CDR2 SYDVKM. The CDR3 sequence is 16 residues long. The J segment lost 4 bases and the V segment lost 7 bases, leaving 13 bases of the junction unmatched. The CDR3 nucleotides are TGTGCCAGCACCACCTTCAGGGGGATGGTTAATCAGCCCCAGCATTTT. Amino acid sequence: CASTTFRGMVNQPQHF.

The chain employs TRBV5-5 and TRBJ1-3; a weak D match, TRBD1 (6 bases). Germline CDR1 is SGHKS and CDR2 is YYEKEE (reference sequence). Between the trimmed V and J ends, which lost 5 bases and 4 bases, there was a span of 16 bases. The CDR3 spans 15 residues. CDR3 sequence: CASRLQGHSGNTIYF. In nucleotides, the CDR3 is TGTGCCAGCAGGTTACAGGGACACTCCGGAAACACCATATATTTT.

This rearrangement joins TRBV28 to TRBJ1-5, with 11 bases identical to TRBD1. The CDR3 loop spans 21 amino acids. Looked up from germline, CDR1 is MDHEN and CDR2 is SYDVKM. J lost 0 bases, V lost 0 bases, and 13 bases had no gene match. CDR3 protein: CASSLWGRTGGGLNSNQPQHF. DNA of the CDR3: TGTGCCAGCAGTTTATGGGGCAGGACAGGGGGCGGACTGAATAGCAATCAGCCCCAGCATTTT.

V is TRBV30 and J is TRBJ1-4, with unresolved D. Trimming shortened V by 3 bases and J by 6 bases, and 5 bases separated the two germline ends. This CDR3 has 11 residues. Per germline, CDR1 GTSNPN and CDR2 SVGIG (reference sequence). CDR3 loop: CAWSLDEKLFF. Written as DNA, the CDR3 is TGTGCCTGGAGCCTAGATGAAAAACTGTTTTTT.

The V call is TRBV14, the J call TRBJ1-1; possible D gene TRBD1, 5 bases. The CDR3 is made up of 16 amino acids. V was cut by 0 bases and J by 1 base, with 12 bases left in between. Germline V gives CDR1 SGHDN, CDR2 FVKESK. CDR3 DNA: TGTGCCAGCAGCCAAGATCGGGGCAGGACGAACACTGAAGCTTTCTTT. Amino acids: CASSQDRGRTNTEAFF.

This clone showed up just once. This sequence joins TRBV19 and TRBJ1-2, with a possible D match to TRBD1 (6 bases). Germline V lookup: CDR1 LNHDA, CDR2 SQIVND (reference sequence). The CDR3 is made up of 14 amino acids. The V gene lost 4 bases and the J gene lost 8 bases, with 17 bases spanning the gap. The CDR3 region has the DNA TGTGCCAGTAGTACACCAGGGGTCTCTAGAGGCTACACCTTC. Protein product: CASSTPGVSRGYTF.

DNA for the CDR3: TGTGCGACCCTGCTAGGCACCGGGGAGCTGTTTTTT. It is translated as CATLLGTGELFF. This chain connects TRBV11-2 to TRBJ2-2; the D is unclear. The germline V gene has CDR1 SGHAT and CDR2 FQNNGV. CDR3 size: 12 residues.

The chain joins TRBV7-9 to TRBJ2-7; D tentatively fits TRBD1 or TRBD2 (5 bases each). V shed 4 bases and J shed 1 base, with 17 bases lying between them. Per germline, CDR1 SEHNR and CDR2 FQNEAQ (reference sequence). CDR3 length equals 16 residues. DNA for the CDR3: TGTGCCAGCAGCTATGAGGGAAGGGGACCATCCTACGAGCAGTACTTC. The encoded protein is CASSYEGRGPSYEQYF.

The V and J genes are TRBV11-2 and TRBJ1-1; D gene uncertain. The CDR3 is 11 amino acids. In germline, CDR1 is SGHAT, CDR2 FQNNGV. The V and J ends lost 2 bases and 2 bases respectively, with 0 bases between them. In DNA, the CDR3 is TGTGCCAGCAGCTTAAACACTGAAGCTTTCTTT. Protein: CASSLNTEAFF.

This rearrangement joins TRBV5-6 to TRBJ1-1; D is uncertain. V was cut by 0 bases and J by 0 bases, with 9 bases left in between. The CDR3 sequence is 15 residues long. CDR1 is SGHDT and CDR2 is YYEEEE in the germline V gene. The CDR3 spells CASSLVRVVNTEAFF. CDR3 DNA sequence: TGTGCCAGCAGCTTGGTGAGGGTGGTGAACACTGAAGCTTTCTTT.

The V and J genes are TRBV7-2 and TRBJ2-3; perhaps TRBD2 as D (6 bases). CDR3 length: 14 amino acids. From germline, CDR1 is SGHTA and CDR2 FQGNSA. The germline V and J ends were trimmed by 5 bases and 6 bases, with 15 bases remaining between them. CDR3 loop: CASSLAWEADTQYF. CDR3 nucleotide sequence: TGTGCCAGCAGCCTGGCCTGGGAGGCGGATACGCAGTATTTT.

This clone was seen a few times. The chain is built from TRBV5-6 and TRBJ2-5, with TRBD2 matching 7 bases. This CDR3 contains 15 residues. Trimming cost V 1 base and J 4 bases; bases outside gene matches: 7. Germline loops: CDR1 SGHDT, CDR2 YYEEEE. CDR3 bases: TGTGCCAGCAGCTTGATGGCTAGCGGTGGAGAGACCCAGTACTTC. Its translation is CASSLMASGGETQYF.

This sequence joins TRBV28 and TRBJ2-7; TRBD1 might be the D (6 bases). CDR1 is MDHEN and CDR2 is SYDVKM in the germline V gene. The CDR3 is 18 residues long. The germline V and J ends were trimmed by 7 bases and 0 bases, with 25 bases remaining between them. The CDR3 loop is CASKRSTPGQISSYEQYF. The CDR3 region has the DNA TGTGCCAGCAAGCGATCGACCCCCGGACAGATAAGCTCCTACGAGCAGTACTTC.

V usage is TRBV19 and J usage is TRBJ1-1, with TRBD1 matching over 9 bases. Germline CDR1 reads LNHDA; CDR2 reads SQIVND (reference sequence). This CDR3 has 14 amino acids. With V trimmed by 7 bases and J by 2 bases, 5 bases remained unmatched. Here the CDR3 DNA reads TGTGCCAGTACTCCGGACAGGGGAAACACTGAAGCTTTCTTT. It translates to CASTPDRGNTEAFF.

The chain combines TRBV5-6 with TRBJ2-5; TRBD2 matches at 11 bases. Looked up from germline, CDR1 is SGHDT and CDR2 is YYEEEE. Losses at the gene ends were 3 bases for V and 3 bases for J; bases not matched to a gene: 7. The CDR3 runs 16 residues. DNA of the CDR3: TGTGCCAGCAGCTGGGTAGCGGGAGGGCCGAAAGAGACCCAGTACTTC. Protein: CASSWVAGGPKETQYF.

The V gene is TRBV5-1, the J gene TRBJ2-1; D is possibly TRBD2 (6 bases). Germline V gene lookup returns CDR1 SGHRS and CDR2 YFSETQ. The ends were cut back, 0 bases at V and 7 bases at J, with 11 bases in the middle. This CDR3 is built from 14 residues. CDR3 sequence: CASSLEAGRNEQFF. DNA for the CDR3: TGCGCCAGCAGCTTGGAGGCCGGGAGAAATGAGCAGTTCTTC.